This T cell receptor (beta chain) was sequenced in a study of cytomegalovirus exposure and HLA in healthy donors. The study's findings and limits: What TCR beta sequences reportedly achieved was accurate prediction of HLA-A and HLA-B alleles in most subjects. An ancestry cluster, one associated with Asian ancestry, reportedly showed fewer N-insertions than the approximately 670-donor mean in a later analysis.

Remarks on this clone: Its cognate antigen is unknown.

The germline V gene has CDR1 MDHEN and CDR2 SYDVKM. This CDR3 is built from 15 residues. The germline V and J ends were trimmed by 3 bases and 1 base, with 12 bases remaining between them. The PCR was carried out with 60 Vbeta primers and 13 Jbeta primers. Assay used: immunoSEQ multiplex PCR; TCRdb lists only in-frame clones, some missing. The sample shows under 150,000 clones, roughly three quarters of them seen only once. Sequencing used PBMCs. The chain uses TRBV28 and TRBJ1-1, with a possible D match to TRBD1 (5 bases). The receptor was isolated from a man between 25 and 39 years old in good health and CMV-seronegative. The CDR3 nucleotides are TGTGCCAGCAGTTTGGGGGGGTCAAGGAACACTGAAGCTTTCTTT. Residues: CASSLGGSRNTEAFF.